This TCR beta chain emerged from a study of spatial heterogeneity in lung cancer. Whole-study context: Matched bulk RNA-seq gave a T cell module score that correlated strongly with tumor-region TCR transcript counts. Study-level findings and limits: Ubiquitous and regional expanded TCR counts correlated with ubiquitous and regional nonsynonymous mutations, respectively. Mutation tallies in tumors tracked expanded intratumoral alpha and beta TCR counts.

A unique molecular identifier was carried by every single TCR cDNA molecule. Via MiXCR, TCRdb re-called the 5' RACE reads, giving one row per CDR3 protein. The data contain around 3,600 distinct CDR3 sequences, approximately 7.6% of them seen just once; the ten biggest clones take up more than 9.5%. Indicated time point: sample taken at primary tumor resection. Tumor, nontumor lung or frozen PBMC supplied whole RNA that was sequenced unsorted. This clonotype is labeled as medium-sized. Its antigen is as yet unknown. CDR1 is MNHEY, CDR2 SVGEGT, per germline. The CDR3 extends over 15 amino acids. The V end was cut by 7 bases, the J end by 4 bases, with 20 bases between.

The receptor was isolated from a male donor with early-stage non-small cell lung cancer. The chain has TRBV6-2 or TRBV6-3 and TRBJ2-7, with D unresolved. The sequencing used lung tumor tissue, collected at surgery. The CDR3 DNA is TGTGCCAGCAACCGTAATCGGCGGCCACGTTACGAGCAGTACTTC. It translates to CASNRNRRPRYEQYF.